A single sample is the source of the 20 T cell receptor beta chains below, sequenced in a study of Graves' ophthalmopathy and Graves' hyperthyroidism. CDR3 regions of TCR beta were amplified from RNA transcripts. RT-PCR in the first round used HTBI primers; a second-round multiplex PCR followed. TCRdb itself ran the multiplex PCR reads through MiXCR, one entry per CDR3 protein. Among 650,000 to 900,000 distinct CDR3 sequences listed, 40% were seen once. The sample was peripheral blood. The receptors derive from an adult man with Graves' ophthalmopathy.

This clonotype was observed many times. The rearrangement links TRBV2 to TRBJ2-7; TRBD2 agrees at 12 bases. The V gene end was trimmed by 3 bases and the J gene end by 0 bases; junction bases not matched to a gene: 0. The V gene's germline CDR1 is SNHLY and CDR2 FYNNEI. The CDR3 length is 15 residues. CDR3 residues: CASSEGLAGSYEQYF. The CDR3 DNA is TGTGCCAGCAGTGAGGGACTAGCGGGCTCCTACGAGCAGTACTTC.

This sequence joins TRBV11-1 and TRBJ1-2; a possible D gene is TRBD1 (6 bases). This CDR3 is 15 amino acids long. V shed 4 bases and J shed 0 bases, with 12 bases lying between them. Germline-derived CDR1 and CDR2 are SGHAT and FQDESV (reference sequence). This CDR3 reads CASSSERGSNYGYTF. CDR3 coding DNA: TGTGCCAGCAGCTCTGAAAGGGGGTCTAACTATGGCTACACCTTC.

CDR3 DNA: TGTGCCAGCAGCGTAGGACTAGCCTGCAGGGTTGAAGCTTTCTTT. It encodes CASSVGLACRVEAFF. The V call is TRBV9, the J call TRBJ1-1; D possibly corresponds to TRBD1 (5 bases). The V and J ends lost 0 bases and 7 bases respectively, with 16 bases between them. The germline CDR1 and CDR2 sequences are SGDLS and YYNGEE. The CDR3 covers 15 residues.

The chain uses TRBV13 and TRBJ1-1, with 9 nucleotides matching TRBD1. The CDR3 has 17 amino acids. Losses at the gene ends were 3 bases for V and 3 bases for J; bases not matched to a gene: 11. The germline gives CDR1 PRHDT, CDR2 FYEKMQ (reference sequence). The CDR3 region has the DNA TGTGCCAGCAGCTTGGGGCGGGACAGGGTGGGTTACACTGAAGCTTTCTTT. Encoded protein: CASSLGRDRVGYTEAFF.

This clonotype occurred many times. The CDR3 protein is CALGVAGGPGQETQYF. The DNA for the CDR3 is TGTGCCCTAGGGGTAGCGGGAGGCCCTGGCCAAGAGACCCAGTACTTC. The chain joins TRBV7-9 to TRBJ2-5; 10 positions agree with TRBD2. Trimming removed 11 bases from V and 1 base from J; junction bases left unmatched: 13. This CDR3 is 16 amino acids long. The germline CDR1 and CDR2 sequences are SEHNR and FQNEAQ (reference sequence).

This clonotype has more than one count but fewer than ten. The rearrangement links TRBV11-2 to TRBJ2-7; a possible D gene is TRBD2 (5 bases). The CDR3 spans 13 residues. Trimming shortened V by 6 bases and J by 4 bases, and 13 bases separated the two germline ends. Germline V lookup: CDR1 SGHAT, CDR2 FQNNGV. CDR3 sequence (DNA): TGTGCCAGCAGACTCACTAGTTCTTACGAGCAGTACTTC. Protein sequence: CASRLTSSYEQYF. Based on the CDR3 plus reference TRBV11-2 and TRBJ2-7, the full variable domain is EAGVAQSPRYKIIEKRQSVAFWCNPISGHATLYWYQQILGQGPKLLIQFQNNGVVDDSQLPKDRFSAERLKGVDSTLKIQPAKLEDSAVYLCASRLTSSYEQYFGPGTRLTVT.

DNA for the CDR3: TGTGCCAGCAGCTTAGACGCCTCCGAGCAGTACTTC. Its protein is CASSLDASEQYF. The chain joins TRBV24-1 to TRBJ2-7, with no clear D. CDR1 and CDR2 (germline): KGHDR, SFDVKD. This CDR3 is built from 12 residues. The V end was cut by 11 bases, the J end by 6 bases, with 16 bases between.

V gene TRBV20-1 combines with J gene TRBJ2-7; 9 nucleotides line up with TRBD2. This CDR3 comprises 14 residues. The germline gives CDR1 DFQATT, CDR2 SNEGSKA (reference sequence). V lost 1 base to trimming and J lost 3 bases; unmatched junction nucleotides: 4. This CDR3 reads CSARGGGGVYEQYF. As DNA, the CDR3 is TGCAGTGCTAGAGGCGGGGGGGGGGTCTACGAGCAGTACTTC.

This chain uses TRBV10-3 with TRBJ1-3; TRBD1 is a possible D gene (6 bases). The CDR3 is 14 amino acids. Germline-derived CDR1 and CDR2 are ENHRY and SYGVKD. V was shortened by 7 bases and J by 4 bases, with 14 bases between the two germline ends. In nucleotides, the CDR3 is TGTGCCATCACCAAAGGCAGGGGAGGAAACACCATATATTTT. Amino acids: CAITKGRGGNTIYF.

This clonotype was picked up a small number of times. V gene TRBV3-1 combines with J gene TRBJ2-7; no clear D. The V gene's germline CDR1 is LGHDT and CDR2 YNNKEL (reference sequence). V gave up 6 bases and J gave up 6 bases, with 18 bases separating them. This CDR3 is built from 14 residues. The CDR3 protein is CASRSTGDDREQYF. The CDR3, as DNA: TGTGCCAGCAGATCGACCGGCGATGATCGCGAGCAGTACTTC.

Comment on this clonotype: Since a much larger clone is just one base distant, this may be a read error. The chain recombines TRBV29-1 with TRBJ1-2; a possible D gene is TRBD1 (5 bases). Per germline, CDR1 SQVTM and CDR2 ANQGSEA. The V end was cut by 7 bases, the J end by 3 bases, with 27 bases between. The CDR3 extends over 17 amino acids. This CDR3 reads CSATLSAGIGQDYGYTF. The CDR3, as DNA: TGCAGCGCCACCCTCTCGGCAGGAATAGGACAAGACTATGGCTACACCTTC.

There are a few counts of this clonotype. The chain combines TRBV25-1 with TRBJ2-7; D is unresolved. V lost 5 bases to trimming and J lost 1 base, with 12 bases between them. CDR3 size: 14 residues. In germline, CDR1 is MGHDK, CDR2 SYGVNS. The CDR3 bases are TGTGCCAGCAGTTTTTCGGACGCTTCCTACGAGCAGTACTTC. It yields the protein CASSFSDASYEQYF.

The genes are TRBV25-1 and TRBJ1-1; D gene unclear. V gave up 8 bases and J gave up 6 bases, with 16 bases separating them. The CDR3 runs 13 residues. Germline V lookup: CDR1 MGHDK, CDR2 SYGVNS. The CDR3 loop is CASQDGRWSEAFF. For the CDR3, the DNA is TGTGCCAGCCAAGATGGAAGATGGTCTGAAGCTTTCTTT. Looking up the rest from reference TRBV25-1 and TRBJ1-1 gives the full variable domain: EADIYQTPRYLVIGTGKKITLECSQTMGHDKMYWYQQDPGMELHLIHYSYGVNSTEKGDLSSESTVSRIRTEHFPLTLESARPSHTSQYLCASQDGRWSEAFFGQGTRLTVV.

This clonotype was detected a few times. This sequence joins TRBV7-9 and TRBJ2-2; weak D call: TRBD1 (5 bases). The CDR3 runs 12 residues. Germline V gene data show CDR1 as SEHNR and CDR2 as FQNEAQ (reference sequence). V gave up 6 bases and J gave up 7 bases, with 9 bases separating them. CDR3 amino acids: CASRARGGELFF. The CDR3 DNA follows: TGTGCCAGCAGGGCAAGGGGCGGGGAGCTGTTTTTT. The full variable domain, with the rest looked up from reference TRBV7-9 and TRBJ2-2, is DTGVSQNPRHKITKRGQNVTFRCDPISEHNRLYWYRQTLGQGPEFLTYFQNEAQLEKSRLLSDRFSAERPKGSFSTLEIQRTEQGDSAMYLCASRARGGELFFGEGSRLTVL.

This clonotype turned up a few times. CDR3 amino acids: CSAIGRPSPGGYTF. The CDR3 nucleotides are TGCAGTGCTATAGGGCGCCCCAGTCCGGGTGGCTACACCTTC. This chain uses TRBV20-1 with TRBJ1-2; D ambiguous. CDR1 and CDR2 from the germline V gene are DFQATT and SNEGSKA (reference sequence). Trimming took 4 bases from V and 7 from J, leaving 19 bases between them. The CDR3 extends over 14 amino acids.

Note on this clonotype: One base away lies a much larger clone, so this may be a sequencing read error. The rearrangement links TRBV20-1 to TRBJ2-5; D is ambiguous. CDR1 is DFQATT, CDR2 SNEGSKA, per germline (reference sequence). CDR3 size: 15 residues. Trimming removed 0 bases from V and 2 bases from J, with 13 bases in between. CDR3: CSARDHGENQETQYF. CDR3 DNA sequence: TGCAGTGCTAGAGATCACGGAGAGAATCAAGAGACCCAGTACTTC.

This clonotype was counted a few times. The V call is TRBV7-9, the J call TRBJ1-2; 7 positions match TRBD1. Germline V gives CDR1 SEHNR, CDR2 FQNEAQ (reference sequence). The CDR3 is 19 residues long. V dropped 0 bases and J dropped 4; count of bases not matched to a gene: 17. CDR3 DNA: TGTGCCAGCAGCTTAGCGGGCGGACAGGCTGGTGGTCTTGGCTATGGCTACACCTTC. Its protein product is CASSLAGGQAGGLGYGYTF.

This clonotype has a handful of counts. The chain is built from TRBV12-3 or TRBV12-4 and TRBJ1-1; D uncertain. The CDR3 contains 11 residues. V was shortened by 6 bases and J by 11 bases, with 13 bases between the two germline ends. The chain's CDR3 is CASSEGRPAFF. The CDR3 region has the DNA TGTGCCAGCAGCGAGGGCCGCCCGGCTTTCTTT.

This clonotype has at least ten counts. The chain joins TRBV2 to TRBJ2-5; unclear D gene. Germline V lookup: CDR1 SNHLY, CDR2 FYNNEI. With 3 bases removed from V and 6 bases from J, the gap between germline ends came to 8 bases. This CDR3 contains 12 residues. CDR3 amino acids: CASSESSKTQYF. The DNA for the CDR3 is TGTGCCAGCAGTGAGAGTAGTAAGACCCAGTACTTC.

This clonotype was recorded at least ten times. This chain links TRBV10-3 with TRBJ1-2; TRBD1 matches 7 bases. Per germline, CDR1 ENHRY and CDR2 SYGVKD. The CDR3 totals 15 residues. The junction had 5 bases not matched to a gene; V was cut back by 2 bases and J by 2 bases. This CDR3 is CAISEQGGSNYGYTF. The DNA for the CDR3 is TGTGCCATCAGTGAGCAGGGGGGTTCCAACTATGGCTACACCTTC.